This T cell receptor (beta chain) is from a study of T cells of healthy individuals. TCRdb passed the 5' RACE reads through MiXCR, listing each CDR3 protein once. The sample carries more than 60,000 distinct CDR3 sequences, around 15% recorded once. Losses at the gene ends were 3 bases for V and 2 bases for J; bases not matched to a gene: 5. CDR3 length equals 15 residues. Germline assignment: CDR1 SGHVS and CDR2 FNYEAQ. This chain joins TRBV7-6 and TRBJ2-7; 9 bases match TRBD1. This TCR was recovered from a human donor in good health. CDR3 in amino acids: CASSFTGTGTYEQYF. The DNA of the CDR3 is TGTGCCAGCAGCTTCACCGGGACAGGGACCTACGAGCAGTACTTC.